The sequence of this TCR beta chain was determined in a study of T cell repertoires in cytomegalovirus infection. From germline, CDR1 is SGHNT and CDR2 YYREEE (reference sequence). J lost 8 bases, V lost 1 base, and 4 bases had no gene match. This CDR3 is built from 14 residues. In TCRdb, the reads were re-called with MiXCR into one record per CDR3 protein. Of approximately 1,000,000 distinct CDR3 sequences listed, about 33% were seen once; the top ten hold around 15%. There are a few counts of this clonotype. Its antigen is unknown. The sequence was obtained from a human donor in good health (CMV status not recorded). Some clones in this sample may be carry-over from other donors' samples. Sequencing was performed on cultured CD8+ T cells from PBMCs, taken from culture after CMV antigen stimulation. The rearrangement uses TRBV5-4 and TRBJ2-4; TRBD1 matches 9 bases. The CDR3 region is CASSLRDRVDIQYF. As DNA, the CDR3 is TGTGCCAGCAGCTTGAGGGACAGGGTTGACATTCAGTACTTC.